The T cell receptor beta chain described here comes from a study of cytomegalovirus exposure and HLA in healthy donors. V lost 1 base, J lost 1 base, and 7 bases lay in between. The V gene's germline CDR1 is MNHNS and CDR2 SASEGT. The CDR3 length is 14 residues. The sample holds a few counts of this clone. The PCR had 60 Vbeta and 13 Jbeta primers. Original processing notes: About 10 million shared chains were among approximately 80 million unique TCR beta chains counted in a later analysis. The method was immunoSEQ multiplex PCR; TCRdb's version includes in-frame clones alone and lacks a portion of them. From that table come the V and J calls and clone size; the DNA was used to work out D and trimming. The sample lists 55,000 to 80,000 clones, roughly 65% occurring once.

This receptor was obtained from a woman aged 25 to 39 in good health and CMV-seronegative. Sequencing input: PBMCs. The chain joins TRBV6-1 to TRBJ2-5; maybe TRBD1 (6 bases). The DNA for the CDR3 is TGTGCCAGCAGTGAAGAGGACAGCCAAGAGACCCAGTACTTC. Its translation is CASSEEDSQETQYF.